Listed here are 14 T cell receptor beta chains from one sample, sequenced in a study of T cells after yellow fever vaccination. Each CDR3 protein gets one entry after TCRdb re-called the 5' RACE reads with MiXCR. The data show about 130,000 distinct CDR3 sequences, 7.5% to 10% seen once. Sequencing was performed on CD8+ T cells sorted from PBMCs, taken on the day of the yellow fever booster vaccination. These receptors all come from a man younger than 35 who received the YFV17D yellow fever vaccine.

The J gene is TRBJ2-1, the V gene TRBV24-1, with D uncertain. Trimming removed 3 bases from V and 2 bases from J, with 13 bases in between. Germline V gene data show CDR1 as KGHDR and CDR2 as SFDVKD. This CDR3 is 16 amino acids long. The CDR3 is CATSDPPEGPYNEQFF. The CDR3 nucleotides are TGTGCCACCAGTGATCCTCCGGAAGGCCCCTACAATGAGCAGTTCTTC.

This clonotype occurred a few times. The chain carries TRBV7-6 and TRBJ2-1; 11 nucleotides match TRBD2. Trimming cost V 2 bases and J 2 bases; bases outside gene matches: 5. CDR3 length: 17 amino acids. CDR1 is SGHVS and CDR2 is FNYEAQ in the germline V gene. This chain's CDR3 is CASSLTTGLAAYNEQFF. CDR3 DNA sequence: TGTGCCAGCAGCTTAACCACGGGACTAGCGGCCTACAATGAGCAGTTCTTC. Looking up the rest from reference TRBV7-6 and TRBJ2-1 gives the full variable domain: GAGVSQSPRYKVTKRGQDVALRCDPISGHVSLYWYRQALGQGPEFLTYFNYEAQQDKSGLPNDRFSAERPEGSISTLTIQRTEQRDSAMYRCASSLTTGLAAYNEQFFGPGTRLTVL.

The chain joins TRBV19 to TRBJ2-7; D might be TRBD1 (5 bases). V was shortened by 8 bases and J by 0 bases, with 11 bases between the two germline ends. Germline loops: CDR1 LNHDA, CDR2 SQIVND (reference sequence). This CDR3 is 13 amino acids long. In DNA form, the CDR3 reads TGTGCCAGTGCCGCAGGGATCTCCTACGAGCAGTACTTC. It encodes CASAAGISYEQYF.

The chain employs TRBV14 and TRBJ2-1, with 12 bases lining up with TRBD2. The CDR3 totals 19 residues. Per germline, CDR1 SGHDN and CDR2 FVKESK. The V segment lost 5 bases and the J segment 1 base; nucleotides outside the gene matches: 12. The CDR3 loop reads CASSSRGLAGGPSYNEQFF. The DNA for the CDR3 is TGTGCCAGCAGCTCCCGGGGGCTAGCGGGGGGGCCATCCTACAATGAGCAGTTCTTC.

This clonotype turned up a few times. The CDR3 spells CASSLWGGTQETQYF. CDR3 bases: TGTGCCAGTAGTCTATGGGGGGGGACTCAAGAGACCCAGTACTTC. The chain joins TRBV19 to TRBJ2-5; 7 bases are shared with TRBD2. CDR3 length: 15 amino acids. V lost 5 bases and J lost 2; bases outside the gene matches: 8. CDR1 and CDR2 from the germline V gene are LNHDA and SQIVND (reference sequence). Full variable domain (remainder filled in from reference TRBV19 and TRBJ2-5): DGGITQSPKYLFRKEGQNVTLSCEQNLNHDAMYWYRQDPGQGLRLIYYSQIVNDFQKGDIAEGYSVSREKKESFPLTVTSAQKNPTAFYLCASSLWGGTQETQYFGPGTRLLVL.

This clonotype was recorded many times. V is TRBV10-1 and J is TRBJ2-3; 10 nucleotides agree with TRBD2. CDR1 and CDR2 (germline): WNHNN, SYGVQD (reference sequence). The CDR3 covers 14 residues. V gave up 8 bases and J gave up 1 base; unmatched junction bases: 3. DNA for the CDR3: TGCGCCAGCGGAGGACTAGCGGGCACAGATACGCAGTATTTT. It encodes CASGGLAGTDTQYF.

The rearrangement links TRBV6-6 to TRBJ2-1, with unresolved D. The CDR3 contains 11 residues. The germline V and J ends were trimmed by 2 bases and 8 bases, with 4 bases remaining between them. Germline lookup yields CDR1 MNHNY and CDR2 SVGAGI (reference sequence). The CDR3: CASSYRDEQFF. The CDR3 DNA follows: TGTGCCAGCAGTTACCGTGATGAGCAGTTCTTC.

This chain joins TRBV20-1 and TRBJ2-7; D unresolved. Between the trimmed V and J ends, which lost 0 bases and 1 base, there was a span of 10 bases. Germline CDR1 is DFQATT and CDR2 is SNEGSKA (reference sequence). The CDR3 length is 14 residues. Here the CDR3 reads CSARDQQVSYEQYV. The CDR3 DNA reads TGCAGTGCTAGAGATCAGCAGGTTTCCTACGAGCAGTACGTC.

This clonotype showed up just a few times. The CDR3 is CASIRTGSSYEQYF. The CDR3 nucleotides are TGTGCCAGCATCAGGACAGGGAGCTCCTACGAGCAGTACTTC. V gene TRBV5-6 combines with J gene TRBJ2-7, with 8 bases that match TRBD1. The CDR3 consists of 14 residues. CDR1 and CDR2 from the germline V gene are SGHDT and YYEEEE. The ends lost 6 bases at V and 0 bases at J; junction bases unmatched: 5.

CDR3 in DNA: TGTGCCAGCAGCCAAGGCAGGACGGGAAGCTACACCTTC. As protein: CASSQGRTGSYTF. The chain carries TRBV7-3 and TRBJ1-2, with D uncertain. V gave up 5 bases and J gave up 9 bases, with 16 bases separating them. CDR1 is SGHTA and CDR2 is FQGTGA in the germline V gene. CDR3 size: 13 residues.

This clonotype appeared a few times. The rearrangement joins TRBV15 to TRBJ1-3; D is unclear. With 1 base removed from V and 2 bases from J, the gap between germline ends came to 9 bases. This CDR3 is built from 15 residues. Per the germline V gene, CDR1 is LNHNV and CDR2 is YYDKDF (reference sequence). The CDR3 bases are TGTGCCACCAGCAGAGCCGCGGCAGCTGGAAACACCATATATTTT. Protein: CATSRAAAAGNTIYF. Looking up the rest from reference TRBV15 and TRBJ1-3 gives the full variable domain: DAMVIQNPRYQVTQFGKPVTLSCSQTLNHNVMYWYQQKSSQAPKLLFHYYDKDFNNEADTPDNFQSRRPNTSFCFLDIRSPGLGDTAMYLCATSRAAAAGNTIYFGEGSWLTVV.

This sequence joins TRBV20-1 and TRBJ2-7, with D unclear. The V gene's germline CDR1 is DFQATT and CDR2 SNEGSKA (reference sequence). There are 13 residues in the CDR3. With 4 bases removed from V and 4 bases from J, the gap between germline ends came to 14 bases. CDR3 region: CSATPGPRYEQYF. The CDR3 DNA reads as TGCAGTGCTACTCCCGGGCCTCGTTACGAGCAGTACTTC.

This clonotype was counted only a few times. The chain joins TRBV5-1 to TRBJ2-3, with 9 bases aligning to TRBD2. The CDR3 spans 17 residues. V dropped 0 bases and J dropped 2; count of bases not matched to a gene: 7. The V gene's germline CDR1 is SGHRS and CDR2 YFSETQ. In DNA, the CDR3 is TGCGCCAGCAGCTTGGTGTCTAGCGGGGAGGCCACAGATACGCAGTATTTT. Translated: CASSLVSSGEATDTQYF.

This clonotype was picked up a small number of times. This rearrangement joins TRBV5-1 to TRBJ1-1, with D perhaps matching TRBD1 (5 bases). The CDR3 is made up of 15 amino acids. Trimming took off 0 bases at V and 1 base at J, with 10 bases between the two ends. Germline CDR1 and CDR2: SGHRS and YFSETQ. The DNA for the CDR3 is TGCGCCAGCAGCTTGGCCCCAGGGACGAACACTGAAGCTTTCTTT. This codes for CASSLAPGTNTEAFF.